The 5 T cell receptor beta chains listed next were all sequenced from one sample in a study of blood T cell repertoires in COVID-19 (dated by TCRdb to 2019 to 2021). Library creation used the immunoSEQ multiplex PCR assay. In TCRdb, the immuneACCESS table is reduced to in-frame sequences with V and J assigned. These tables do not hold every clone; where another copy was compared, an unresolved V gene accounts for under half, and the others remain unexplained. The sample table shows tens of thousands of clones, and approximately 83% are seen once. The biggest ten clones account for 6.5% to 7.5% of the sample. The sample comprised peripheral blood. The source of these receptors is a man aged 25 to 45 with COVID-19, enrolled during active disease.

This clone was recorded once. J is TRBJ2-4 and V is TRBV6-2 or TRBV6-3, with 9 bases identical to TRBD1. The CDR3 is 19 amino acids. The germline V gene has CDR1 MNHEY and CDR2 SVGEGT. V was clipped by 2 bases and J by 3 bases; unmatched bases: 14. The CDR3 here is CASSYRDRVSGIYKNIQYF. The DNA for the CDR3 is TGTGCCAGCAGTTACAGGGACAGGGTATCCGGGATCTACAAAAACATTCAGTACTTC.

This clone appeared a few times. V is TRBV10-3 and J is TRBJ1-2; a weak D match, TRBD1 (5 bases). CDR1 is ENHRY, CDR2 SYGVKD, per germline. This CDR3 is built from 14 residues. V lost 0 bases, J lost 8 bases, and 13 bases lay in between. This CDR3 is CAISESGHRAGYTF. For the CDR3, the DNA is TGTGCCATCAGTGAGTCAGGACATAGGGCGGGCTACACCTTC.

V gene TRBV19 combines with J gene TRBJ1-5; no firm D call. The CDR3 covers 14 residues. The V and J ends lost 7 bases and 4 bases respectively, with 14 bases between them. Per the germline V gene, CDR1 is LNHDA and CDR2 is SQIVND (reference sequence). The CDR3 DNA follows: TGTGCCAGTATGTGGGCAGAAGCTAATCAGCCCCAGCATTTT. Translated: CASMWAEANQPQHF.

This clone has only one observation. CDR3 sequence reads: CASSSGQGLQETQYF. The CDR3 DNA follows: TGTGCCAGCAGTTCGGGACAGGGACTCCAAGAGACCCAGTACTTC. This chain connects TRBV28 to TRBJ2-5; 9 bases are shared with TRBD1. Trimming took 4 bases from V and 1 from J; bases not matched to a gene: 4. The germline CDR1 and CDR2 sequences are MDHEN and SYDVKM. The CDR3 totals 15 residues. Supplemented by reference TRBV28 and TRBJ2-5, the full variable domain reads DVKVTQSSRYLVKRTGEKVFLECVQDMDHENMFWYRQDPGLGLRLIYFSYDVKMKEKGDIPEGYSVSREKKERFSLILESASTNQTSMYLCASSSGQGLQETQYFGPGTRLLVL.

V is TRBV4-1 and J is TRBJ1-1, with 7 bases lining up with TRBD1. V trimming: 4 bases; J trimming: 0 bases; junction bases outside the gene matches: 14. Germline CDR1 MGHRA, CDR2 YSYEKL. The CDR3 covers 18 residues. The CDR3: CASSLGRGPTRMNTEAFF. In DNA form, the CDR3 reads TGCGCCAGCAGCCTGGGTAGGGGGCCGACGCGTATGAACACTGAAGCTTTCTTT.